Below, one TCR beta chain is given with its context. Repertoires were generated with immunoSEQ multiplex PCR, while TCRdb's copy carries only in-frame clones and drops some. The sample has about 90,000 clones; over 80% are singletons. These data come from a study of PD-L1 blockade in urothelial cancer. Study summary: There were a median of about 150,000 T cells in blood samples.

Time point indicated: peripheral blood 6 weeks after treatment start. Per the germline V gene, CDR1 is SGHTA and CDR2 is FQGNSA. The CDR3 runs 15 residues. The V segment lost 5 bases and the J segment 9 bases; nucleotides outside the gene matches: 10. This specimen consisted of PBMCs, obtained around atezolizumab (anti-PD-L1) treatment. The chain recombines TRBV7-2 with TRBJ1-6; 7 bases are shared with TRBD1. This TCR was sampled from an older man with urothelial cancer. The CDR3 protein is CASSRTGVGVSPLHF. In DNA, the CDR3 is TGTGCCAGCAGCCGAACAGGGGTTGGTGTTTCACCCCTCCACTTT.